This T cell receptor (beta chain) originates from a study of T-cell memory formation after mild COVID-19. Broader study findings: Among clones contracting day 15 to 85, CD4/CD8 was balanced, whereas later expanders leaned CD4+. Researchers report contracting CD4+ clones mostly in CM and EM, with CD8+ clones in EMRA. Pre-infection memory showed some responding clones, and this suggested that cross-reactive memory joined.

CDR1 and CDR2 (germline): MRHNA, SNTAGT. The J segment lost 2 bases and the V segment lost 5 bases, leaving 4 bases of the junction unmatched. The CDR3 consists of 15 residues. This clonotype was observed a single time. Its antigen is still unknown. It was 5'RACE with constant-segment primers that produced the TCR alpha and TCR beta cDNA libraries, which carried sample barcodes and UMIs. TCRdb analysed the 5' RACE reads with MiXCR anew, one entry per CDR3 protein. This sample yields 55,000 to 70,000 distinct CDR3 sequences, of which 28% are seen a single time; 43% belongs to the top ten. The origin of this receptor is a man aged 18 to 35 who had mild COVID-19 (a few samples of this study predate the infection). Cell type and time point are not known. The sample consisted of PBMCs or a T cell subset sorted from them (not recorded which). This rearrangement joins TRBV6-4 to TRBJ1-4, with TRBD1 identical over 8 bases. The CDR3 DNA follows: TGTGCCAGCAGTCCCCAGGGGGCCACTAATGAAAAACTGTTTTTT. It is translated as CASSPQGATNEKLFF.